The 12 T cell receptor beta chains listed next were all sequenced from one sample in a study of T cell responses to AZD1222 COVID-19 vaccine. TCRdb keeps only in-frame clones here, not all; method: immunoSEQ multiplex PCR. The table includes around 140,000 clones, approximately 88% detected once. Sequenced here: peripheral blood, sampled on day 0 of AZD1222 vaccination. The receptors originated from an adult in good health.

J is TRBJ1-4 and V is TRBV28; TRBD1 matches at 8 bases. CDR3 length: 17 residues. Germline values: CDR1 MDHEN, CDR2 SYDVKM. The V gene end was trimmed by 0 bases and the J gene end by 2 bases; junction bases not matched to a gene: 5. The CDR3 nucleotides read TGTGCCAGCAGTTTATGGGGCAGGGGGCCGACTAATGAAAAACTGTTTTTT. It encodes CASSLWGRGPTNEKLFF.

This clone was counted between two and nine times. The rearrangement links TRBV2 to TRBJ1-1, with D unresolved. This CDR3 comprises 13 residues. Germline assignment: CDR1 SNHLY and CDR2 FYNNEI. The V end was cut by 3 bases, the J end by 3 bases, with 8 bases between. The CDR3 region is CASSDSGYTEAFF. Written as DNA, the CDR3 is TGTGCCAGCAGTGACTCAGGTTACACTGAAGCTTTCTTT.

The gene calls are TRBV5-1 and TRBJ1-4; no firm D call. Trimming took 0 bases from V and 0 from J, leaving 15 bases between them. CDR1 is SGHRS and CDR2 is YFSETQ in the germline V gene. The CDR3 consists of 18 residues. This CDR3 reads CASSLGHRNIATNEKLFF. DNA for the CDR3: TGCGCCAGCAGCTTGGGACATCGAAACATTGCAACTAATGAAAAACTGTTTTTT.

The chain employs TRBV25-1 and TRBJ1-1; 10 bases line up with TRBD1. CDR1 is MGHDK, CDR2 SYGVNS, per germline. The CDR3 is 14 residues long. After removal of 4 bases from V and 4 bases from J, the junction contained 3 bases not matched to a gene. CDR3 bases: TGTGCCAGCAGTGTCGGACAGGGGGTCACTGAAGCTTTCTTT. Its protein product is CASSVGQGVTEAFF.

The V and J genes are TRBV19 and TRBJ2-1, with 8 bases identical to TRBD2. The CDR3 totals 16 residues. With 7 bases clipped from V and 3 bases from J, the junction kept 11 bases outside the gene matches. Germline CDR1 is LNHDA and CDR2 is SQIVND (reference sequence). This CDR3 reads CASTQLAGSFYNEQFF. The CDR3 region has the DNA TGTGCCAGTACCCAATTAGCGGGGTCGTTCTACAATGAGCAGTTCTTC.

The V call is TRBV7-2, the J call TRBJ2-3; 9 bases are a match to TRBD2. The trim removed 5 bases at V and 5 bases at J, leaving 20 bases unmatched. The CDR3 loop spans 19 amino acids. The germline V gene encodes CDR1 SGHTA and CDR2 FQGNSA. This CDR3 reads CASSITLPGGRGRVDTQYF. CDR3 nucleotide sequence: TGTGCCAGCAGCATCACGCTCCCCGGCGGGAGGGGGCGAGTAGATACGCAGTATTTT.

In this sample, this clone turned up a few times. The gene calls are TRBV2 and TRBJ2-7, with D hard to call. The CDR3 consists of 12 residues. The germline gives CDR1 SNHLY, CDR2 FYNNEI. Trimming stripped 8 bases from V and 3 bases from J, with 11 bases between. The CDR3 here is CASVGFLYEQYF. The DNA for the CDR3 is TGTGCCAGCGTAGGGTTTCTCTACGAGCAGTACTTC.

The chain couples TRBV19 to TRBJ2-2; possible D gene TRBD2, 6 bases. CDR3 length: 14 amino acids. The V end lost 4 bases, the J end lost 3 bases, and 9 bases lay between the germline ends. Germline lookup yields CDR1 LNHDA and CDR2 SQIVND (reference sequence). Here the CDR3 reads CASSTGEDTGELFF. CDR3 DNA: TGTGCCAGTAGTACTGGGGAGGACACCGGGGAGCTGTTTTTT.

The chain has TRBV7-7 and TRBJ2-7, with 7 bases fitting TRBD1. The CDR3 is 17 amino acids. CDR1 is SSHAT and CDR2 is FNYEAQ in the germline V gene (reference sequence). J gave up 3 bases and V 2 bases, and 13 bases lay outside the gene matches. The CDR3 reads CASSLPGLYDRDYEQYF. CDR3 bases: TGTGCCAGCAGCTTACCCGGCTTGTATGACAGGGACTACGAGCAGTACTTC. Together with reference TRBV7-7 and TRBJ2-7, the CDR3 gives the full variable domain: GAGVSQSPRYKVTKRGQDVTLRCDPISSHATLYWYQQALGQGPEFLTYFNYEAQPDKSGLPSDRFSAERPEGSISTLTIQRTEQRDSAMYRCASSLPGLYDRDYEQYFGPGTRLTVT.

This sequence joins TRBV9 and TRBJ2-5; weak D call: TRBD1 (6 bases). CDR1 is SGDLS and CDR2 is YYNGEE in the germline V gene. V was clipped by 4 bases and J by 3 bases, with 19 bases between them. This CDR3 comprises 16 residues. The CDR3 is CASSPFFGGQEETQYF. CDR3 sequence (DNA): TGTGCCAGCAGCCCTTTTTTTGGGGGCCAAGAAGAGACCCAGTACTTC. The full variable domain, in which reference TRBV9 and TRBJ2-5 provide the parts outside the CDR3, is DSGVTQTPKHLITATGQRVTLRCSPRSGDLSVYWYQQSLDQGLQFLIQYYNGEERAKGNILERFSAQQFPDLHSELNLSSLELGDSALYFCASSPFFGGQEETQYFGPGTRLLVL.

The sample holds one count of this clone. The V call is TRBV6-5, the J call TRBJ2-1; 10 nucleotides match TRBD2. CDR1 is MNHEY and CDR2 is SVGAGI in the germline V gene. This CDR3 is built from 14 residues. J was trimmed by 9 bases and V by 7 bases; bases with no gene match: 9. The CDR3 sequence: CASKPSGRAGEQFF. The CDR3 bases are TGTGCCAGCAAACCAAGCGGGAGGGCTGGTGAGCAGTTCTTC.

The gene calls are TRBV9 and TRBJ2-5; TRBD1 agrees at 11 bases. Per the germline V gene, CDR1 is SGDLS and CDR2 is YYNGEE. J gave up 5 bases and V 3 bases, and 3 bases lay outside the gene matches. The CDR3 length is 14 residues. CDR3 region: CASSDGQGAETQYF. The CDR3, as DNA: TGTGCCAGCAGCGACGGACAGGGGGCCGAGACCCAGTACTTC.